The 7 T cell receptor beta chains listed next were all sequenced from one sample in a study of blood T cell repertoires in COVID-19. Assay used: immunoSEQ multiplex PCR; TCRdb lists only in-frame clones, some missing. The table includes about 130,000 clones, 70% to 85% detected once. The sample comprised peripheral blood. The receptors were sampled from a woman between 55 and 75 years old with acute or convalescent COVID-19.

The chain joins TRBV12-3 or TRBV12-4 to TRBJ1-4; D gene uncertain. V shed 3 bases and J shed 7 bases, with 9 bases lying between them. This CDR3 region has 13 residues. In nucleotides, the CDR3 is TGTGCCAGCAGTTTTTTGGAGTCTGAAAAACTGTTTTTT. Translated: CASSFLESEKLFF.

CDR3: CASSLTLGVTEAFF. CDR3 sequence (DNA): TGTGCCAGCAGCTTAACGTTAGGGGTGACTGAAGCTTTCTTT. This chain links TRBV7-9 with TRBJ1-1, with a tentative D call TRBD1 (5 bases). This CDR3 spans 14 amino acids. CDR1 and CDR2 from the germline V gene are SEHNR and FQNEAQ (reference sequence). Trimming removed 2 bases at V and 5 bases at J, with 12 bases between.

The CDR3 DNA follows: TGTGCCAGCTCGATCGGGACAGGGGAAGGTGAGCAGTTCTTC. Translated: CASSIGTGEGEQFF. V and J are TRBV18 and TRBJ2-1, with TRBD1 matching 10 bases. The CDR3 is 14 amino acids. Germline CDR1 is KGHSH and CDR2 is LQKENI. V lost 6 bases and J lost 9; bases outside the gene matches: 8.

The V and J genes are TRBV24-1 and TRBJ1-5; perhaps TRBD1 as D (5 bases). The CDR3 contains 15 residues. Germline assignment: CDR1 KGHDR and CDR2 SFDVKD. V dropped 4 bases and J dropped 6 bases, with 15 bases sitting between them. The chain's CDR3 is CATSESGPLSQPQHF. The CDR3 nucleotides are TGTGCCACCAGTGAGTCAGGGCCTTTAAGTCAGCCCCAGCATTTT.

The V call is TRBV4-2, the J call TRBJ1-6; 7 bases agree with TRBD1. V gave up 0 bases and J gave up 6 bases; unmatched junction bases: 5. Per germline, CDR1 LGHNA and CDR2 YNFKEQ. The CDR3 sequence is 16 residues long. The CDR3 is CASSQDSGTANSPLHF. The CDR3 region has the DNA TGTGCCAGCAGCCAAGATAGTGGGACAGCTAATTCACCCCTCCACTTT.

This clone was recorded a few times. The CDR3 here is CASSYLGTEAFF. CDR3 sequence (DNA): TGTGCCAGCAGCTACCTCGGCACTGAAGCTTTCTTT. The chain has TRBV5-6 and TRBJ1-1; D gene unclear. Between the trimmed V and J ends, which lost 3 bases and 4 bases, there was a span of 7 bases. The germline V gene encodes CDR1 SGHDT and CDR2 YYEEEE. This CDR3 spans 12 amino acids.

The CDR3 loop reads CASSPWGLFNEQFF. The DNA for the CDR3 is TGCGCCAGCAGCCCCTGGGGGCTATTCAATGAGCAGTTCTTC. The gene calls are TRBV5-1 and TRBJ2-1; possibly TRBD1 for D (6 bases). The CDR3 is made up of 14 amino acids. Looked up from germline, CDR1 is SGHRS and CDR2 is YFSETQ. With 4 bases removed from V and 6 bases from J, the gap between germline ends came to 14 bases.